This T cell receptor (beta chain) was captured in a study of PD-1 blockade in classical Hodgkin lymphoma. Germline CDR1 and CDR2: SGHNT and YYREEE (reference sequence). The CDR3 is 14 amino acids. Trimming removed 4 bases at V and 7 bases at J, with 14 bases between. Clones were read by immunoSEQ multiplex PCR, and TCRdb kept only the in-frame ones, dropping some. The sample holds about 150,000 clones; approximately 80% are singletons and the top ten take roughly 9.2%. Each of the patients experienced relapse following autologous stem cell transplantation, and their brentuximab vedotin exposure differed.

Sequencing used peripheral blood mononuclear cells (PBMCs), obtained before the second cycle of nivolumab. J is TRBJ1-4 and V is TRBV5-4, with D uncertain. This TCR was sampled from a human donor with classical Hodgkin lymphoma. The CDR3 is CASSPEVGSEKLFF. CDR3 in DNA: TGTGCCAGCAGCCCCGAGGTGGGGAGTGAAAAACTGTTTTTT.